This paragraph reports one T cell receptor beta chain. What it recognizes is unknown. The data originate from a study of cytomegalovirus exposure and HLA in healthy donors. Study summary: Some 200 million T cells yielded approximately 100 million unique TCR beta sequences, as an earlier analysis found.

V was cut by 2 bases and J by 5 bases, with 13 bases left in between. This CDR3 spans 15 amino acids. The germline gives CDR1 SEHNR, CDR2 FQNEAQ (reference sequence). Both 60 Vbeta primers and 13 Jbeta primers went into the PCR. Measured with immunoSEQ multiplex PCR; TCRdb has only the in-frame clones, and not every one. The repertoire consists of 120,000 to 150,000 clones, with over 75% occurring once and the leading ten covering less than 3.5%. Study results and caveats: Productive rates of about 87% or about 30% were seen for most TCR beta V segments in an earlier analysis. With later analysis, a missense DCLRE1C variant became linked to TCR beta V- and J-gene trimming. A later analysis reportedly found that, within productive TCRs, an Asian-associated ancestry cluster had fewer N-insertions than the mean observed across the roughly 700 donors.

The TCR sequence derives from a woman aged 30 to 39 in good health and CMV-seronegative. Input material: PBMCs. This chain joins TRBV7-9 and TRBJ2-1; TRBD2 is a possible D gene (5 bases). CDR3 protein: CASSLSSGLNNEQFF. For the CDR3, the DNA is TGTGCCAGCAGCTTAAGCAGCGGACTTAACAATGAGCAGTTCTTC.